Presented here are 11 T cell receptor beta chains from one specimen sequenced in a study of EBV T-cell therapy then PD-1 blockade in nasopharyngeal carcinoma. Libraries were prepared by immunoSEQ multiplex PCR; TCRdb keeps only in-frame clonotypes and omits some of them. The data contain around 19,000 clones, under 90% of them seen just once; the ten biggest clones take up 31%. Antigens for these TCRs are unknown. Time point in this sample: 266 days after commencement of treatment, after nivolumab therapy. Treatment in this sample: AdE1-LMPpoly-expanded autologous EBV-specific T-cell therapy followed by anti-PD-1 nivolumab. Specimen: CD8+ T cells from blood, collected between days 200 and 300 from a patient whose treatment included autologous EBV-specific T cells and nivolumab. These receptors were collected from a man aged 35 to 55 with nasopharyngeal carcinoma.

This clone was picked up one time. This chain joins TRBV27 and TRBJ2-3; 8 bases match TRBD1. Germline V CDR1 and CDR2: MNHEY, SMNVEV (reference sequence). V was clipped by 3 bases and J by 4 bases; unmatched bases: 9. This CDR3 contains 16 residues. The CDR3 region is CASSFLAGGPPDTQYF. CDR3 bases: TGTGCCAGCAGTTTCCTAGCAGGGGGCCCACCAGATACGCAGTATTTT.

CDR3 bases: TGTGCCAGTACCGTGCTGGGTGAGGGCAATCAGCCCCAGCATTTT. Translating gives CASTVLGEGNQPQHF. The chain has TRBV19 and TRBJ1-5, with D unclear. The CDR3 sequence is 15 residues long. The V and J ends lost 7 bases and 2 bases respectively, with 15 bases between them. Germline loops: CDR1 LNHDA, CDR2 SQIVND (reference sequence).

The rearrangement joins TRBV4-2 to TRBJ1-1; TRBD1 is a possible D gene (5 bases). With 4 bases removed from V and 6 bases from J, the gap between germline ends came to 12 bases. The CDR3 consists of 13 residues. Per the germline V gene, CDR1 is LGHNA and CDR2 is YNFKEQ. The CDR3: CASSPNQGPEAFF. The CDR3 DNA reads TGTGCCAGCAGCCCAAATCAGGGCCCTGAAGCTTTCTTT.

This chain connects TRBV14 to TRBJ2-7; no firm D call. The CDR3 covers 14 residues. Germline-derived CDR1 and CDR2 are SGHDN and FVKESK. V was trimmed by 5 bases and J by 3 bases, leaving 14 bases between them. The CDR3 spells CASSVRSTYYEQYF. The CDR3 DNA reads TGTGCCAGCAGCGTCAGGTCTACATACTACGAGCAGTACTTC.

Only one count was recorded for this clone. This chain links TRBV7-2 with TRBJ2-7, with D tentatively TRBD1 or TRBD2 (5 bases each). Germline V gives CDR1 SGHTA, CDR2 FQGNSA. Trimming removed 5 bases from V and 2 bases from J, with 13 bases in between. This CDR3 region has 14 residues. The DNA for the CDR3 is TGTGCCAGCAGCCTCCGAGGGGTACCCTACGAGCAGTACTTC. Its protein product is CASSLRGVPYEQYF.

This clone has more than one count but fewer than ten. The CDR3 protein is CASSPRGASYEQYF. CDR3 nucleotide sequence: TGTGCCAGCAGCCCCCGGGGGGCTTCCTACGAGCAGTACTTC. The V call is TRBV3-1 (or the pseudogene TRBV3-2), the J call TRBJ2-7; TRBD2 might be the D (7 bases). This CDR3 is built from 14 residues. Germline V gene sequence: CDR1 LGHDT, CDR2 YNNKEL (reference sequence). V dropped 4 bases and J dropped 1 base, with 11 bases sitting between them.

The CDR3 DNA reads as TGTGCCAGCAGCCCTAGCGGGGGGCCCACAGATACGCAGTATTTT. Its protein product is CASSPSGGPTDTQYF. The V call is TRBV7-9, the J call TRBJ2-3, with 11 bases identical to TRBD2. Per germline, CDR1 SEHNR and CDR2 FQNEAQ (reference sequence). The CDR3 has 15 amino acids. Germline trimming cut 5 bases from V and 2 bases from J; bases unmatched to any gene: 3.

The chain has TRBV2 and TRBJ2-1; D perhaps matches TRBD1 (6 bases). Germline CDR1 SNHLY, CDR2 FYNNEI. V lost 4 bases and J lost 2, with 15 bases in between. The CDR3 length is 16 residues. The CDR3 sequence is CASSGASGAAYNEQFF. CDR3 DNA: TGTGCCAGCAGTGGGGCCTCAGGGGCAGCCTACAATGAGCAGTTCTTC.

This chain's CDR3 is CASSASRDRVSNNNQPQHF. The CDR3 bases are TGTGCCAGCAGTGCTAGCCGGGACAGGGTTTCGAATAACAATCAGCCCCAGCATTTT. V gene TRBV2 combines with J gene TRBJ1-5; 9 positions match TRBD1. Germline lookup yields CDR1 SNHLY and CDR2 FYNNEI. The CDR3 is 19 amino acids. Unmatched junction bases numbered 16, after V lost 4 bases and J lost 3 bases. Based on the CDR3 plus reference TRBV2 and TRBJ1-5, the full variable domain is EPEVTQTPSHQVTQMGQEVILRCVPISNHLYFYWYRQILGQKVEFLVSFYNNEISEKSEIFDDQFSVERPDGSNFTLKIRSTKLEDSAMYFCASSASRDRVSNNNQPQHFGDGTRLSIL.

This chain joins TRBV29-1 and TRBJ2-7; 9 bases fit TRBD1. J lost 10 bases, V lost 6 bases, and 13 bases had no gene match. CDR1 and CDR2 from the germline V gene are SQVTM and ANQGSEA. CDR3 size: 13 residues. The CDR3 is CSVTGTGLRSQYF. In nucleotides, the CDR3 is TGCAGCGTAACCGGGACAGGGCTCCGATCACAGTACTTC.

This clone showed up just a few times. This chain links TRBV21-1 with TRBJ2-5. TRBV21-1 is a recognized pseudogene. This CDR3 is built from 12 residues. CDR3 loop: CASSKEGETQYF. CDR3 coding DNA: TGTGCCAGCAGCAAAGAGGGAGAGACCCAGTACTTC.